This is a list of T cell receptor beta chains from one sample in a study of shared clonotypes between healthy human individuals. Profiling relied on immunoSEQ multiplex PCR, and the TCRdb table lists in-frame clones only, not all of them. The sample carries about 980,000 clones, approximately 80% recorded once. Sequences were obtained from memory CD4+ T cells sorted from blood. The receptors were gathered from a man aged 18 to 30 in good health. Each CDR3 is given without its conserved first and last residue.

V: TRBV27
J: TRBJ2-7
CDR3: ASSPRTSGSYEQY

V: TRBV28
J: TRBJ2-7
CDR3: ASSPNRRIQAAYEQY

V: TRBV7-2
J: TRBJ1-2
CDR3: ASSLDGQVYGYT

V: TRBV28
J: TRBJ1-3
CDR3: ASSFGRRSGNTIY

V: TRBV6-5
J: TRBJ2-7
CDR3: ASRNFYEQY

V: TRBV5-6
J: TRBJ2-5
CDR3: ASSPTVGRGRSQETQY

V: TRBV7-2
J: TRBJ2-2
CDR3: ASSQGLAGGTYTGELF

V: TRBV4-1
J: TRBJ1-2
CDR3: ASSQAIMGQGSYT

V: TRBV6-5
J: TRBJ1-2
CDR3: ASRDRAEGYT

V: TRBV11-2
J: TRBJ2-5
CDR3: ASSPGTSGAKETQY

V: TRBV19
J: TRBJ1-3
CDR3: ASPGADPGHGFSGNTIY

V: TRBV4-1
J: TRBJ1-1
CDR3: ASSQELGRRAF

V: TRBV7-9
J: TRBJ2-1
CDR3: ASSRRDTEQF

V: TRBV4-2
J: TRBJ2-7
CDR3: ASSPGQRGDFEQY

V: TRBV5-1
J: TRBJ1-4
CDR3: ASSQQGAENEKLF

V: TRBV6-1
J: TRBJ2-5
CDR3: ASSAGLAEQETQY

V: TRBV4-1
J: TRBJ2-2
CDR3: ASRGRGNTGELF

V: TRBV10-2
J: TRBJ1-1
CDR3: ASSESEGGAEAF

V: TRBV7-9
J: TRBJ1-1
CDR3: ASSPRGTGFWGITEAF

V: TRBV7-9
J: TRBJ2-5
CDR3: ASSLPGLAGETQY

V: TRBV10-3
J: TRBJ2-1
CDR3: AISLGTTNEQF

V: TRBV15
J: TRBJ2-5
CDR3: ATSSPGKGVGETQY

V: TRBV11-2
J: TRBJ1-1
CDR3: ASSLAPNTEAF

V: TRBV18
J: TRBJ2-5
CDR3: ASLKRGETQY

V: TRBV6-6
J: TRBJ1-5
CDR3: ASSYSTGVGNQPQH

V: TRBV28
J: TRBJ2-7
CDR3: ASTSFVGSYEQY

V: TRBV29-1
J: TRBJ2-4
CDR3: SVAPGTGDTIQY

V: TRBV5-1
J: TRBJ1-1
CDR3: ASSLMQGNTEAF

V: TRBV10-2
J: TRBJ2-1
CDR3: ASSNRLAAGQDEQF

V: TRBV18
J: TRBJ2-5
CDR3: ASSPRLGETQY

V: TRBV2
J: TRBJ1-4
CDR3: ASSTITGDQAKLF

V: TRBV2
J: TRBJ2-2
CDR3: ASSNPNTGELF

V: TRBV9
J: TRBJ1-1
CDR3: ASSVVGGPVAEAF

V: TRBV9
J: TRBJ2-7
CDR3: ASSRSGHFVPHEQY

V: TRBV6-5
J: TRBJ2-1
CDR3: ASSYGQGLYNEQF

V: TRBV5-8
J: TRBJ1-5
CDR3: ASSLDRAQPQH

V: TRBV15
J: TRBJ2-3
CDR3: ATSRDAGTQY

V: TRBV5-8
J: TRBJ1-5
CDR3: ASSLVTEIYSNQPQH

V: TRBV4-3
J: TRBJ2-1
CDR3: ASSQDSSYNEQF